The clone carrying this T cell receptor beta chain was counted a few times. Its antigen is not known. This specimen belongs to a study of cytomegalovirus exposure and HLA in healthy donors. The PCR had 60 Vbeta and 13 Jbeta primers. The protocol was immunoSEQ multiplex PCR, while the TCRdb copy is restricted to in-frame clones and leaves out a portion. The data hold some 120,000 clones, with approximately 74% observed a single time. Study-level results: TCR beta sequences reportedly predicted most subjects' HLA-A and HLA-B alleles accurately. DRB1 had the most TCR associations and HLA-C the fewest, a later analysis found, with rates varying by HLA locus. According to the study, around 180 TCR beta chains were cytomegalovirus-associated.

The CDR3 extends over 13 amino acids. Trimming removed 0 bases from V and 8 bases from J, with 8 bases in between. CDR1 and CDR2 (germline): MRHNA, SNTAGT. The clonotype comes from a middle-aged man in good health and CMV-seropositive. The chain carries TRBV6-4 and TRBJ2-1; unclear D gene. Input material: PBMCs. CDR3 nucleotide sequence: TGTGCCAGCAGTGACTCAGCCCAGGATGAGCAGTTCTTC. Its translation: CASSDSAQDEQFF.